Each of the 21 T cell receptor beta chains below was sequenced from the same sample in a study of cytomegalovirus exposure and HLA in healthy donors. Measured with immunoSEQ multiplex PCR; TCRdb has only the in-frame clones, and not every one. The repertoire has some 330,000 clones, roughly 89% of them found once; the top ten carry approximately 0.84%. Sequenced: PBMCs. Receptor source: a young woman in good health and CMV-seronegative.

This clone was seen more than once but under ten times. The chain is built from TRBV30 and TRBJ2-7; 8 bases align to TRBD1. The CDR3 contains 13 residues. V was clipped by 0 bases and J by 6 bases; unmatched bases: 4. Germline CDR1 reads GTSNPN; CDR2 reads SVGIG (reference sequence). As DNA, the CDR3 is TGTGCCTGGAGTGTTACAGGGGGTGGCGAGCAGTACTTC. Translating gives CAWSVTGGGEQYF.

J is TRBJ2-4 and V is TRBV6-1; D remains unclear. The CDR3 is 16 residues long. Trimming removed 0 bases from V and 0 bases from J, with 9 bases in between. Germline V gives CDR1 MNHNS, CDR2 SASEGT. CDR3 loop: CASSEAQQVAKNIQYF. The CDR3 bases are TGTGCCAGCAGTGAAGCGCAGCAGGTAGCCAAAAACATTCAGTACTTC.

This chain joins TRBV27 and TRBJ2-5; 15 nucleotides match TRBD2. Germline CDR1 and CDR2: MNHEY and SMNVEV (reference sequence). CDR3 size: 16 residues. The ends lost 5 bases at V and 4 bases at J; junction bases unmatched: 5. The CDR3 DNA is TGTGCCAGCAGTCCACCGGGACTAGCGGGAGGAGAGACCCAGTACTTC. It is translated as CASSPPGLAGGETQYF.

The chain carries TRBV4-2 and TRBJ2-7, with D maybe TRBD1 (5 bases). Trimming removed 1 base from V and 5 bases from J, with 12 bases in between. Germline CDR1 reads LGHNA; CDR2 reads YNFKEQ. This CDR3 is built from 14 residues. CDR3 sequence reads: CASSQGGRADEQYF. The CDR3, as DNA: TGTGCCAGCAGCCAAGGGGGCAGGGCGGACGAGCAGTACTTC.

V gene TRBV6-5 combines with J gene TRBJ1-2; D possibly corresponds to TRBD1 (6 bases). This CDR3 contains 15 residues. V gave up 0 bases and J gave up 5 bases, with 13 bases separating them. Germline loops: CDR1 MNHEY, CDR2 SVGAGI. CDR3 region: CASSYSTGWGYGYTF. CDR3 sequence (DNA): TGTGCCAGCAGTTACTCAACAGGGTGGGGGTATGGCTACACCTTC.

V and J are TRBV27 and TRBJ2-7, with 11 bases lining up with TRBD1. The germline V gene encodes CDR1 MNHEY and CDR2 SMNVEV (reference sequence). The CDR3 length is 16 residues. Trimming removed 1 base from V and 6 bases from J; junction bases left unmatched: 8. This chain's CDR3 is CASSLLPGQGVAEQYF. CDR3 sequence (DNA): TGTGCCAGCAGTTTATTGCCGGGACAGGGGGTCGCCGAGCAGTACTTC.

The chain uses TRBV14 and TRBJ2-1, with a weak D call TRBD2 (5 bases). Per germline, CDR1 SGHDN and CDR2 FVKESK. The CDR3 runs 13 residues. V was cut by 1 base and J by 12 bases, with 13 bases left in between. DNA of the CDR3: TGTGCCAGCAGCCAAGGGAACGGGATTTTGCAGTTCTTC. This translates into CASSQGNGILQFF.

CDR3 sequence reads: CASSAHGRDNEQFF. The CDR3 DNA is TGTGCCAGCAGCGCACATGGGAGGGACAATGAGCAGTTCTTC. The rearrangement uses TRBV9 and TRBJ2-1; 7 nucleotides match TRBD2. Germline V CDR1 and CDR2: SGDLS, YYNGEE. V shed 3 bases, J shed 5 bases, and the junction held 5 bases outside the gene matches. This CDR3 is 14 amino acids long.

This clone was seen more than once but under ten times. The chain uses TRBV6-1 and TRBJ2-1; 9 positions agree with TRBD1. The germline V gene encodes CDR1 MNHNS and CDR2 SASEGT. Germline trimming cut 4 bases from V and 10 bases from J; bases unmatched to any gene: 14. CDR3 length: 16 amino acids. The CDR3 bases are TGTGCCAGCAGTGGACAGGGGGGCTTCAACTTGGGGGAGCAGTTCTTC. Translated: CASSGQGGFNLGEQFF.

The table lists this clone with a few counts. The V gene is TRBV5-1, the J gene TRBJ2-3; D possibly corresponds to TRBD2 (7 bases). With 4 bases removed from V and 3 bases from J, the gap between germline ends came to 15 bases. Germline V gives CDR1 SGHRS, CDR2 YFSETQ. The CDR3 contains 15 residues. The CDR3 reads CASSPGGAWTDTQYF. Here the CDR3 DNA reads TGCGCCAGCAGCCCTGGGGGGGCTTGGACAGATACGCAGTATTTT.

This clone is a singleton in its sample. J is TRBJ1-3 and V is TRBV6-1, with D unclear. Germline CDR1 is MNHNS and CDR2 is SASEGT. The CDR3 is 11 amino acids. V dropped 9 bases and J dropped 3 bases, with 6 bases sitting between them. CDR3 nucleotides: TGTGCCAGTGACAATGGAAACACCATATATTTT. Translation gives CASDNGNTIYF.

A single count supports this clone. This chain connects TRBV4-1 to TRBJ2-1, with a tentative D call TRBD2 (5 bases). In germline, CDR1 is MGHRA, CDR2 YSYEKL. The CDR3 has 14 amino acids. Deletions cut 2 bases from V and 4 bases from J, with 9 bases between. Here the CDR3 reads CASSQNSGYNEQFF. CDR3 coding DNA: TGCGCCAGCAGCCAAAATTCGGGGTACAATGAGCAGTTCTTC.

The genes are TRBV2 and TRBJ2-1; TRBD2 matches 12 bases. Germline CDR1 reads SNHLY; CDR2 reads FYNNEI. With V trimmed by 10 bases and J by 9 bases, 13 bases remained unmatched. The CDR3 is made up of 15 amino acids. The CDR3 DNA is TGTGCCATGACTAGCGGGAGTTCGGTCGGTGGTGAGCAGTTCTTC. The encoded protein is CAMTSGSSVGGEQFF. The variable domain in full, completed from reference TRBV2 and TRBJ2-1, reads EPEVTQTPSHQVTQMGQEVILRCVPISNHLYFYWYRQILGQKVEFLVSFYNNEISEKSEIFDDQFSVERPDGSNFTLKIRSTKLEDSAMYFCAMTSGSSVGGEQFFGPGTRLTVL.

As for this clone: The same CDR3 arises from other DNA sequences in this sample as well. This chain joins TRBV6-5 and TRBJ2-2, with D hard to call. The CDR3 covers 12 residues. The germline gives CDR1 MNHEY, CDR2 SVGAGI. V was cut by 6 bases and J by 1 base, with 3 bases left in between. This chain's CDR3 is CASSQNTGELFF. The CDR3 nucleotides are TGTGCCAGCAGCCAGAACACCGGGGAGCTGTTTTTT.

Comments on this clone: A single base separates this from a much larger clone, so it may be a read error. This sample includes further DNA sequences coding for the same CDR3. CDR3 sequence reads: CASSSQGYGYTF. DNA of the CDR3: TGTGCCAGCAGCTCTCAGGGCTATGGCTACACCTTC. The rearrangement joins TRBV9 to TRBJ1-2, with D possibly being TRBD1 (5 bases). Germline CDR1 and CDR2: SGDLS and YYNGEE. V lost 4 bases, J lost 4 bases, and 8 bases lay in between. The CDR3 loop spans 12 amino acids.

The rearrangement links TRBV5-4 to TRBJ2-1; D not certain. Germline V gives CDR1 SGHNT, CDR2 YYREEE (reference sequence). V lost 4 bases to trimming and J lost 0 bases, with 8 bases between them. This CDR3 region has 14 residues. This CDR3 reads CASSRVDSYNEQFF. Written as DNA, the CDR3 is TGTGCCAGCAGCCGGGTAGACTCCTACAATGAGCAGTTCTTC.

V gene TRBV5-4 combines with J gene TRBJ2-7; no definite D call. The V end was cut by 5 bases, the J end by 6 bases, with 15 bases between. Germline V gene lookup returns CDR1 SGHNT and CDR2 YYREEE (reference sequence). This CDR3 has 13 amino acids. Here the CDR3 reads CASRQQAGVEQYF. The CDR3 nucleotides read TGTGCCAGCAGGCAGCAGGCCGGCGTCGAGCAGTACTTC. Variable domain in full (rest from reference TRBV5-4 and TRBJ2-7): ETGVTQSPTHLIKTRGQQVTLRCSSQSGHNTVSWYQQALGQGPQFIFQYYREEENGRGNFPPRFSGLQFPNYSSELNVNALELDDSALYLCASRQQAGVEQYFGPGTRLTVT.

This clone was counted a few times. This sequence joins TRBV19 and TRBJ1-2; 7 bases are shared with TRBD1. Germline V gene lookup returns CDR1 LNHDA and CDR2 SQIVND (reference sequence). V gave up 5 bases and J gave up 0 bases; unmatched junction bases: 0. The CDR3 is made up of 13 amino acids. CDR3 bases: TGTGCCAGTAGTGGGACAGCTAACTATGGCTACACCTTC. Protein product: CASSGTANYGYTF.

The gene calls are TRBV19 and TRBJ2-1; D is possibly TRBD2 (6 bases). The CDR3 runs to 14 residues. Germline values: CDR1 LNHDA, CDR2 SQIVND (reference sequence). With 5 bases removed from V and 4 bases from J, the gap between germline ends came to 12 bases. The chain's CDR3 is CASSPGGEYNEQFF. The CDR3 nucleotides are TGTGCCAGTAGTCCGGGCGGGGAGTACAATGAGCAGTTCTTC.

In DNA form, the CDR3 reads TGTGCCAGCAGTTACAGAGGACAGGGATCCTACGAGCAGTACTTC. It specifies CASSYRGQGSYEQYF. J is TRBJ2-7 and V is TRBV6-5, with 8 bases lining up with TRBD1. In germline, CDR1 is MNHEY, CDR2 SVGAGI. Trimming removed 2 bases from V and 1 base from J; junction bases left unmatched: 4. The CDR3 is 15 residues long.

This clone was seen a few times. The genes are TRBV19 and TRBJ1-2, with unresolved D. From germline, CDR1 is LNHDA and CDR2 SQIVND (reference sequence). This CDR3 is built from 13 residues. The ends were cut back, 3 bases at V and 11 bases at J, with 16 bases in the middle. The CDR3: CASSIGQKASYTF. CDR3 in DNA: TGTGCCAGTAGTATTGGCCAAAAGGCTAGTTACACCTTC.